The 16 T cell receptor beta chains listed next were all sequenced from one sample in a study of T cell responses to AZD1222 COVID-19 vaccine. Sequencing was performed with immunoSEQ multiplex PCR; in TCRdb, only in-frame clones are kept and a portion is missing. The sample holds about 180,000 clones, more than 90% seen once. The sample was peripheral blood, taken on day 0 of AZD1222 vaccination. All receptors derive from an adult in good health.

The chain uses TRBV12-5 and TRBJ2-5; D may be TRBD1 (5 bases). The V end was cut by 1 base, the J end by 1 base, with 13 bases between. Germline loops: CDR1 LGHNT, CDR2 FRNRAP. The CDR3 runs 16 residues. CDR3 residues: CASGLGQTSIQETQYF. The CDR3 coding sequence is TGTGCTAGTGGTTTGGGACAGACCTCCATCCAAGAGACCCAGTACTTC. The full variable domain, its missing parts supplied by reference TRBV12-5 and TRBJ2-5, is DARVTQTPRHKVTEMGQEVTMRCQPILGHNTVFWYRQTMMQGLELLAYFRNRAPLDDSGMPKDRFSAEMPDATLATLKIQPSEPRDSAVYFCASGLGQTSIQETQYFGPGTRLLVL.

V gene TRBV13 combines with J gene TRBJ2-7; 9 bases fit TRBD1. The CDR3 runs to 15 residues. Germline CDR1 and CDR2: PRHDT and FYEKMQ (reference sequence). V lost 5 bases to trimming and J lost 5 bases; unmatched junction nucleotides: 10. CDR3 DNA sequence: TGTGCCAGCAGCCTCGGGACAGGGAGTGGCAACGAGCAGTACTTC. This sequence encodes CASSLGTGSGNEQYF.

This chain connects TRBV11-2 to TRBJ1-6, with D perhaps TRBD1 (6 bases). The germline V gene encodes CDR1 SGHAT and CDR2 FQNNGV. V was shortened by 4 bases and J by 10 bases, with 8 bases between the two germline ends. CDR3 length equals 12 residues. The CDR3 is CASSYDRSPLHF. As DNA, the CDR3 is TGTGCCAGCAGCTACGACAGGTCACCCCTCCACTTT.

This chain joins TRBV4-1 and TRBJ1-6; D remains unclear. There are 12 residues in the CDR3. The germline V gene has CDR1 MGHRA and CDR2 YSYEKL. V was clipped by 1 base and J by 10 bases, with 5 bases between them. The CDR3 loop reads CASSQGASPLHF. The CDR3 nucleotides are TGCGCCAGCAGCCAAGGGGCCTCACCCCTCCACTTT.

V and J are TRBV3-1 (or the pseudogene TRBV3-2) and TRBJ2-2, with 9 positions matching TRBD2. The trim removed 1 base at V and 4 bases at J, leaving 4 bases unmatched. Germline loops: CDR1 LGHDT, CDR2 YNNKEL (reference sequence). The CDR3 runs 16 residues. CDR3 sequence reads: CASSQAGAGGTGELFF. The CDR3 DNA sequence: TGTGCCAGCAGCCAAGCAGGAGCGGGGGGCACCGGGGAGCTGTTTTTT.

V and J are TRBV21-1 and TRBJ1-2. TRBV21-1 is reported as a pseudogene. The CDR3 is 11 amino acids. CDR3 nucleotides: TGTGCCAGCAGCGCTCTTAGGGGCTACACCTTC. It is translated as CASSALRGYTF.

V gene TRBV11-2 combines with J gene TRBJ1-6, with 8 positions matching TRBD1. Germline CDR1 is SGHAT and CDR2 is FQNNGV. With 2 bases clipped from V and 14 bases from J, the junction kept 5 bases outside the gene matches. The CDR3 length is 13 residues. Here the CDR3 DNA reads TGTGCCAGCAGCTTAACAGGGGGGGTGACCCTCCACTTT. This codes for CASSLTGGVTLHF.

The rearrangement joins TRBV2 to TRBJ1-6; D perhaps matches TRBD1 (5 bases). Trimming removed 3 bases at V and 7 bases at J, with 22 bases between. Germline V gives CDR1 SNHLY, CDR2 FYNNEI. There are 18 residues in the CDR3. CDR3 amino acids: CASSDPWKQGSGNSPLHF. CDR3 coding DNA: TGTGCCAGCAGTGACCCTTGGAAGCAGGGCTCGGGAAATTCACCCCTCCACTTT.

The genes are TRBV2 and TRBJ2-2; 7 positions match TRBD2. From germline, CDR1 is SNHLY and CDR2 FYNNEI. V was pared by 8 bases and J by 7 bases, with 7 bases of the junction left unmatched. The length of the CDR3 is 13 residues. The CDR3 is CASLSGTVGELFF. The DNA of the CDR3 is TGTGCCAGCCTAAGCGGGACGGTCGGGGAGCTGTTTTTT.

The chain carries TRBV19 and TRBJ2-5, with 14 bases identical to TRBD2. CDR3 length: 17 residues. V dropped 5 bases and J dropped 5; count of bases not matched to a gene: 10. Germline loops: CDR1 LNHDA, CDR2 SQIVND (reference sequence). The CDR3 here is CASSLGGLAGVRETQYF. The CDR3 region has the DNA TGTGCCAGTAGTCTCGGGGGACTAGCGGGAGTAAGGGAGACCCAGTACTTC.

This clone came up once. The chain carries TRBV7-9 and TRBJ2-3; a possible D gene is TRBD1 (5 bases). This CDR3 contains 16 residues. The V and J ends lost 3 bases and 0 bases respectively, with 13 bases between them. In germline, CDR1 is SEHNR, CDR2 FQNEAQ (reference sequence). The CDR3 nucleotides are TGTGCCAGCAGCTTCAATACAGGAGTAAGCACAGATACGCAGTATTTT. Encoded protein: CASSFNTGVSTDTQYF.

The genes are TRBV27 and TRBJ2-3, with no clear D. V lost 8 bases and J lost 6, with 15 bases in between. This CDR3 region has 13 residues. The germline gives CDR1 MNHEY, CDR2 SMNVEV (reference sequence). The CDR3 is CASAFSPSDTQYF. The CDR3 bases are TGTGCCAGCGCATTTTCCCCCTCCGATACGCAGTATTTT.

This clone was detected only once. The chain recombines TRBV6-4 with TRBJ1-2; D gene unclear. This CDR3 spans 13 amino acids. CDR1 and CDR2 (germline): MRHNA, SNTAGT. Between the trimmed V and J ends, which lost 4 bases and 7 bases, there was a span of 13 bases. The CDR3 DNA reads as TGTGCCAGCAGTGCCGGGAGGGCCTCTGGCTACACCTTC. Protein sequence: CASSAGRASGYTF.

The chain recombines TRBV6-2 or TRBV6-3 with TRBJ2-1; D could derive from TRBD1 or TRBD2 (5 bases each). The CDR3 runs 15 residues. Germline V gives CDR1 MNHEY, CDR2 SVGEGT. V was shortened by 4 bases and J by 4 bases, with 14 bases between the two germline ends. The CDR3: CASSSPGTKYNEQFF. In DNA, the CDR3 is TGTGCCAGCAGTTCCCCCGGGACCAAATACAATGAGCAGTTCTTC.

The chain combines TRBV10-3 with TRBJ1-2; D is undetermined. CDR1 ENHRY and CDR2 SYGVKD come from the germline V gene. This CDR3 contains 15 residues. V lost 7 bases, J lost 8 bases, and 23 bases lay in between. The CDR3 region has the DNA TGTGCCATCACTGAAGAAGGCGCGCCCCGGCGGGGCTACACCTTC. This encodes CAITEEGAPRRGYTF.

The chain combines TRBV5-1 with TRBJ2-5; the match to TRBD1 covers 11 bases. The CDR3 loop spans 16 amino acids. Germline CDR1 reads SGHRS; CDR2 reads YFSETQ. V dropped 0 bases and J dropped 4; count of bases not matched to a gene: 5. DNA for the CDR3: TGCGCCAGCAGCTTGGCCGGGACAGGGGGAGGAGAGACCCAGTACTTC. Protein: CASSLAGTGGGETQYF.